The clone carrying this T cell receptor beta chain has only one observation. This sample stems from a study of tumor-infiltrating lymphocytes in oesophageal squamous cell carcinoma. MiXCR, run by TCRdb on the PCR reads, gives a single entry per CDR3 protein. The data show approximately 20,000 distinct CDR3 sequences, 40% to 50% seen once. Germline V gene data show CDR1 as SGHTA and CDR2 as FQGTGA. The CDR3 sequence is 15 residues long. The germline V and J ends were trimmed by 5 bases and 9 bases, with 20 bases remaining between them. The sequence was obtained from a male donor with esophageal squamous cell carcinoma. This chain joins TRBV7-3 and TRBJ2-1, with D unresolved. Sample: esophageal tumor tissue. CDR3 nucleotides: TGTGCCAGCAGCCCCATCGTCGCTGTCCCGGGTGAGCAGTTCTTC. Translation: CASSPIVAVPGEQFF.